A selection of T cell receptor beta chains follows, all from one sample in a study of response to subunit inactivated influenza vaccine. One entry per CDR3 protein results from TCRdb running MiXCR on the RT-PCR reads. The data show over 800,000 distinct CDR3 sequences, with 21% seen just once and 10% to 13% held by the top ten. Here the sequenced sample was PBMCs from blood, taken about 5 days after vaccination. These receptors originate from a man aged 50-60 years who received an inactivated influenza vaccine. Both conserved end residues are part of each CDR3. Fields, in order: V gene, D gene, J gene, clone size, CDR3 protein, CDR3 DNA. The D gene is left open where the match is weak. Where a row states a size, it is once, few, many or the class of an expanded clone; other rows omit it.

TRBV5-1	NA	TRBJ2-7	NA	CASSLDAPMGYEQYF	TGCGCCAGCAGCTTGGATGCGCCGATGGGCTACGAGCAGTACTTC
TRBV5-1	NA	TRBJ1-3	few	CASSLGQPSSGNTIYF	TGCGCCAGCAGCTTGGGACAGCCTAGCTCTGGAAACACCATATATTTT
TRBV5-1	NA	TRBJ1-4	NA	CASSFGRTATNEKLFF	TGCGCCAGCAGTTTCGGACGGACCGCAACTAATGAAAAACTGTTTTTT
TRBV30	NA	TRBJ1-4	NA	CAWNLVSTNEKLFF	TGTGCCTGGAATCTGGTGTCAACTAATGAAAAACTGTTTTTT
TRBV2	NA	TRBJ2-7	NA	CASTTGTHSYEQYF	TGTGCCAGCACTACCGGGACGCACTCCTACGAGCAGTACTTC
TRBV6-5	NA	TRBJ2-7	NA	CASSLPDTSYEQYF	TGTGCCAGCAGTTTACCGGATACTTCCTACGAGCAGTACTTC
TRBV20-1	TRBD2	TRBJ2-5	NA	CSARWGRLAGVYHETQYF	TGCAGTGCGAGGTGGGGGCGGCTAGCGGGAGTGTACCACGAGACCCAGTACTTC
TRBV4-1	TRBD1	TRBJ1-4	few	CASSPTGTGGYGNEKLFF	TGCGCCAGCAGCCCAACCGGGACAGGGGGCTACGGTAATGAAAAACTGTTTTTT
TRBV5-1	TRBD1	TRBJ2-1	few	CASQGQGAGNEQFF	TGCGCCAGTCAAGGACAGGGGGCTGGAAATGAGCAGTTCTTC
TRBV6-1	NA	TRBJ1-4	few	CASSADRINEKLFF	TGTGCCAGCAGTGCAGACAGGATTAATGAAAAACTGTTTTTT
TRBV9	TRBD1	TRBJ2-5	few	CASTPGQGRRETQYF	TGTGCCAGCACCCCGGGACAGGGGAGACGGGAGACCCAGTACTTC
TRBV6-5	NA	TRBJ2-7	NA	CASSYGGNEQYF	TGTGCCAGCAGTTACGGAGGGAACGAGCAGTACTTC
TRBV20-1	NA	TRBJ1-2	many	CSVLPGTGYTF	TGCAGCGTCCTTCCCGGCACTGGCTACACCTTC
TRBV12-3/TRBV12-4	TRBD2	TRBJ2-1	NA	CASSPSGGAGHEQFF	TGTGCCAGCAGTCCTAGCGGGGGGGCAGGACATGAGCAGTTCTTC
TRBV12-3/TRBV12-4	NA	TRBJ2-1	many	CASSPRGRKWNNEQFF	TGTGCCAGCAGTCCCCGGGGGCGGAAATGGAACAATGAGCAGTTCTTC
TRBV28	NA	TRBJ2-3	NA	CASRDSRTDTQYF	TGTGCCAGCAGAGACAGTCGCACAGATACGCAGTATTTT
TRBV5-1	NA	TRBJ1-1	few	CASSLADPRQNTEAFF	TGCGCCAGCAGCTTGGCCGACCCGCGTCAGAACACTGAAGCTTTCTTT
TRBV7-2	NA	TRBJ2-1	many	CASSPYRYNEQFF	TGTGCCAGCAGCCCCTACCGATACAATGAGCAGTTCTTC
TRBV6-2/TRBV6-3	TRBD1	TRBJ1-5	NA	CASSYSRFTGVNPNQPQHF	TGTGCCAGCAGTTACTCGAGGTTCACAGGGGTCAACCCTAATCAGCCCCAGCATTTT
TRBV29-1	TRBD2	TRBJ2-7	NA	CSVEGIAGGNNYEQYF	TGCAGCGTTGAGGGAATAGCGGGAGGAAATAACTACGAGCAGTACTTC
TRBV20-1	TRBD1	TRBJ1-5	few	CSAPWQGGTRQPQHF	TGCAGTGCTCCTTGGCAGGGGGGAACCAGACAGCCCCAGCATTTT
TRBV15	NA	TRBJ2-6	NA	CATSRILRGANVLTF	TGTGCCACCAGCAGAATTCTTAGGGGGGCCAACGTCCTGACTTTC
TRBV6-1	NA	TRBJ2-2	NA	CASSPTVTNTGELFF	TGTGCCAGCAGTCCGACAGTTACGAACACCGGGGAGCTGTTTTTT
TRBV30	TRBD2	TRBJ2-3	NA	CAWSLPLAGGYTQYF	TGTGCCTGGAGTCTACCACTAGCGGGAGGCTATACGCAGTATTTT
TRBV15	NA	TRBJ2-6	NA	CATSRDATDGANVLTF	TGTGCCACCAGCAGAGATGCGACGGATGGGGCCAACGTCCTGACTTTC
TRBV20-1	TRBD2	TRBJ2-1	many	CSATHGASGRGNEQFF	TGCAGTGCTACCCACGGGGCTAGCGGGAGGGGCAATGAGCAGTTCTTC
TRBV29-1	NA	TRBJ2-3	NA	CSVGTNPTDTQYF	TGCAGCGTTGGGACAAATCCAACAGATACGCAGTATTTT
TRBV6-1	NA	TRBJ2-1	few	CASRKDRALLYNEQFF	TGTGCCAGCAGGAAAGATAGGGCTTTGTTATACAATGAGCAGTTCTTC
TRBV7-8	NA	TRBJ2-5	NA	CASNPPPGVEETQYF	TGTGCCAGCAACCCACCACCGGGGGTCGAGGAGACCCAGTACTTC
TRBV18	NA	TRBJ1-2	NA	CASSPPNSRDSLNGYTF	TGTGCCAGCTCACCACCGAATTCGCGAGACAGTCTTAATGGCTACACCTTC
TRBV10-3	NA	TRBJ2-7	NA	CATGGMGSYEQYF	TGTGCCACCGGGGGTATGGGCTCCTACGAGCAGTACTTC
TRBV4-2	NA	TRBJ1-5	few	CASSQEWGGNQPQHF	TGTGCCAGCAGCCAAGAATGGGGTGGGAATCAGCCCCAGCATTTT
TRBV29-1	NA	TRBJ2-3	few	CSTASDTQYF	TGCAGCACGGCCTCAGATACGCAGTATTTT
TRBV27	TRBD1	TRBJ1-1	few	CASSLDRLGTEAFF	TGTGCCAGCAGTTTGGACAGGTTAGGAACTGAAGCTTTCTTT
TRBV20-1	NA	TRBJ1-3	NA	CSQGAGNTIYF	TGCAGTCAGGGAGCGGGGAACACCATATATTTT
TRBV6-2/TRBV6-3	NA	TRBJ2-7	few	CASSYSILAYEQYF	TGTGCCAGCAGTTACTCCATTTTAGCCTACGAGCAGTACTTC
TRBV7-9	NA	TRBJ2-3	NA	CASSLPGQTRFTDTQYF	TGTGCCAGCAGCTTGCCCGGACAGACCCGTTTCACAGATACGCAGTATTTT
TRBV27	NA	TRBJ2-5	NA	CASSSFGPSDETQYF	TGTGCCAGCAGTTCGTTCGGACCGTCGGATGAGACCCAGTACTTC
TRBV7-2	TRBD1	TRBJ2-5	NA	CASSRDRVETQYF	TGTGCCAGCAGCAGGGACAGGGTTGAGACCCAGTACTTC
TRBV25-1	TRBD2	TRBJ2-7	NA	CASSEGGTDPFEQYF	TGTGCCAGCAGTGAGGGAGGGACCGACCCCTTTGAGCAGTACTTC
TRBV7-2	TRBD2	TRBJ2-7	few	CASSLTSGNPSYEQYF	TGTGCCAGCAGCTTGACTAGCGGCAATCCTTCCTACGAGCAGTACTTC
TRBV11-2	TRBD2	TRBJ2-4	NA	CASSLDSGLAGLAKNIQYF	TGTGCCAGCAGCTTAGATTCAGGACTAGCGGGACTAGCCAAAAACATTCAGTACTTC
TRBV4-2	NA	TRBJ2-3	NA	CASSHGDRRAQYF	TGTGCCAGCAGCCACGGAGACCGACGGGCGCAGTATTTT
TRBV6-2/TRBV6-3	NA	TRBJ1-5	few	CASSRMAGNQPQHF	TGTGCCAGCAGTCGGATGGCCGGCAATCAGCCCCAGCATTTT
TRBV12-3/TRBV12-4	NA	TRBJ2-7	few	CASSLGMGASYEQYF	TGTGCCAGCAGTTTAGGCATGGGAGCCTCCTACGAGCAGTACTTC
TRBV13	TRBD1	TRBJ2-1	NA	CASSLNRAGGNEQFF	TGTGCCAGCAGCTTAAATAGGGCAGGGGGTAATGAGCAGTTCTTC
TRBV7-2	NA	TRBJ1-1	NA	CASSFPRREAFF	TGTGCCAGCAGCTTCCCCAGGAGAGAAGCTTTCTTT
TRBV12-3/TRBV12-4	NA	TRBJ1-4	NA	CASSADATNEKLFF	TGTGCCAGCAGTGCAGACGCAACTAATGAAAAACTGTTTTTT
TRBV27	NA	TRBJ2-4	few	CASSSGAKNIQYF	TGTGCCAGCAGTTCGGGAGCCAAAAACATTCAGTACTTC
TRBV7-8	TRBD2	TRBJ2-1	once	CASSSLQAGPLGSHNEQFF	TGTGCCAGCAGCTCCCTCCAAGCGGGACCCTTGGGGTCCCACAATGAGCAGTTCTTC
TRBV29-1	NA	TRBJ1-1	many	CSVEGHLRRTEAFF	TGCAGCGTTGAGGGGCACCTCCGTCGGACTGAAGCTTTCTTT
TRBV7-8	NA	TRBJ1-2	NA	CASSPRGSFNYGYTF	TGTGCCAGCAGCCCCCGGGGGAGCTTTAACTATGGCTACACCTTC
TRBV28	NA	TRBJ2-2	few	CASSLKLRPTNTGELFF	TGTGCCAGCAGTTTAAAATTGAGACCGACGAACACCGGGGAGCTGTTTTTT
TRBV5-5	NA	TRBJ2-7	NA	CASSLASTRTLYEQYF	TGTGCCAGCAGCTTGGCCTCGACAAGGACTCTCTACGAGCAGTACTTC
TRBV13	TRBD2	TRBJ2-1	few	CASSPLGGSGGNEQFF	TGTGCCAGCAGCCCCCTCGGAGGTAGCGGGGGAAATGAGCAGTTCTTC
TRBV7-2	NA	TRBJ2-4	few	CASSPHEAIQYF	TGTGCCAGCAGCCCCCACGAAGCCATTCAGTACTTC
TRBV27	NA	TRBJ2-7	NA	CASSSSLAGRRGEQYF	TGTGCCAGCAGTTCCTCCCTCGCGGGACGACGGGGAGAGCAGTACTTC
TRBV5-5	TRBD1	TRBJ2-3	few	CASETGDTDTQYF	TGTGCCAGCGAAACAGGGGACACAGATACGCAGTATTTT
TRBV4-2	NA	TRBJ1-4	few	CASSQYDPNRREKLFF	TGTGCCAGCAGCCAATACGACCCGAACAGGCGGGAAAAACTGTTTTTT
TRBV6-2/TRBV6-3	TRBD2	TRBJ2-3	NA	CASSTATISGGGTDTQYF	TGTGCCAGCAGCACAGCGACAATTAGCGGGGGCGGCACAGATACGCAGTATTTT